This T cell receptor (beta chain) was documented in a study of control samples from healthy donors and cancer patients. Only in-frame clones appear in the TCRdb table, and some are missing; sequencing was by immunoSEQ multiplex PCR. The sample lists about 28,000 clones; around nine tenths were seen once. This clone has just one count. The CDR3 has 15 residues. V gave up 4 bases and J gave up 3 bases; unmatched junction bases: 8. Per the germline V gene, CDR1 is LNHNV and CDR2 is YYDKDF (reference sequence). The V and J genes are TRBV15 and TRBJ2-7; 8 bases line up with TRBD2. The sequence was obtained from a woman aged 35 to 49 with lung cancer. Sequencing used PBMCs. CDR3 nucleotides: TGTGCCACCAGCACACCCCGGGGGGGAATCTACGAGCAGTACTTC. It encodes CATSTPRGGIYEQYF. Full variable domain (rest looked up from reference TRBV15 and TRBJ2-7): DAMVIQNPRYQVTQFGKPVTLSCSQTLNHNVMYWYQQKSSQAPKLLFHYYDKDFNNEADTPDNFQSRRPNTSFCFLDIRSPGLGDTAMYLCATSTPRGGIYEQYFGPGTRLTVT.